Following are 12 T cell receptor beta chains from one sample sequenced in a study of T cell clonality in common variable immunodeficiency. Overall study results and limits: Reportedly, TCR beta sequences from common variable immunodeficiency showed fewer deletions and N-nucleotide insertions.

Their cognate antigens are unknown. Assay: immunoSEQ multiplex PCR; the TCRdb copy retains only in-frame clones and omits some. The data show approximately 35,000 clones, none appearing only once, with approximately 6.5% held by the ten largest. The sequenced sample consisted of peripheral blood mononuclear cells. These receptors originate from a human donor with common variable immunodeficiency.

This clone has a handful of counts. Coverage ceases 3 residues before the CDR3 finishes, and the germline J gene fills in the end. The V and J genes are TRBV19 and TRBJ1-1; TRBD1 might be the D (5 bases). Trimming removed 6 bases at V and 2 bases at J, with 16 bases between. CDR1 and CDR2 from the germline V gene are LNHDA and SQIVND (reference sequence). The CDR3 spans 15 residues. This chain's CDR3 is CASRTDILPNTEAFF. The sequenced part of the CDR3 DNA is TGTGCCAGTAGGACGGACATCTTGCCAAACACTGAA.

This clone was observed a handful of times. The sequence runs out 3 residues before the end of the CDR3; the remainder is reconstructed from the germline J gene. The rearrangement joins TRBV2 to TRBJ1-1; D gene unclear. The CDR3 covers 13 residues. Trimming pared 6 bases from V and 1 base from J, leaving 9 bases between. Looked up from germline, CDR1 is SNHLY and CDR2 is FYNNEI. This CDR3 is CASSVQENTEAFF. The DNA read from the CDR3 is TGTGCCAGCAGCGTACAAGAGAACACTGAA.

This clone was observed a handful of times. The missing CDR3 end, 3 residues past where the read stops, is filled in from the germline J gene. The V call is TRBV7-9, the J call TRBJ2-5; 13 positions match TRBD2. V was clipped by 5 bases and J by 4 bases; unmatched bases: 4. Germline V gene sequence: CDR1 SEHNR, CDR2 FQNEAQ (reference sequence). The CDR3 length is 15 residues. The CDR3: CASSPTSGGRETQYF. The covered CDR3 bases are TGTGCCAGCAGCCCGACTAGCGGGGGGAGAGAGACC.

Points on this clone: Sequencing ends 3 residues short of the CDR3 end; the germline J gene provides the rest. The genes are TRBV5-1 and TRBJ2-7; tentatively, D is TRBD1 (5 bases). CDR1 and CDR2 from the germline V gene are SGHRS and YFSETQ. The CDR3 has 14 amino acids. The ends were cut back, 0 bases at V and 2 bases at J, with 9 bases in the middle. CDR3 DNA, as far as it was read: TGCGCCAGCAGCTTGGAAGCAGGGACCTACGAG. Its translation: CASSLEAGTYE. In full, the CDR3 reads CASSLEAGTYEQYF.

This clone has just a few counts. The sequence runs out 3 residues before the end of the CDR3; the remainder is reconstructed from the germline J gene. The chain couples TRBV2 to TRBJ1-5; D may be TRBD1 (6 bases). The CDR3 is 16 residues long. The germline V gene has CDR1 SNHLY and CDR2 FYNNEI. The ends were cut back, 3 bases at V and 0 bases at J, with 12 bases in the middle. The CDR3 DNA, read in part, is TGTGCCAGCAGTGATTGGGGACATTTTAGCAATCAGCCC. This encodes CASSDWGHFSNQP. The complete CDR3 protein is CASSDWGHFSNQPQHF.

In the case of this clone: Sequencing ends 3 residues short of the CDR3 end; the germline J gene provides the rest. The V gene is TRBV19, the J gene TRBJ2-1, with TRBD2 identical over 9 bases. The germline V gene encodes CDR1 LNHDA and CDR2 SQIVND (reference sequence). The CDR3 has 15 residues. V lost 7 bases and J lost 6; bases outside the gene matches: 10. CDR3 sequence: CASTWPSGVGNEQFF. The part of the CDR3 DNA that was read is TGTGCCAGTACTTGGCCTAGCGGGGTGGGCAATGAG.

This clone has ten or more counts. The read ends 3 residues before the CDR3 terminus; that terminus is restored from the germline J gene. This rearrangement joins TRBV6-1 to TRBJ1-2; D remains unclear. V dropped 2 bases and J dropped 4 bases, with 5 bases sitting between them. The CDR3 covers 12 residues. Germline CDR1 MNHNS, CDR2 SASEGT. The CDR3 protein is CASSELVYGYTF. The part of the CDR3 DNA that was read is TGTGCCAGCAGTGAATTAGTCTATGGC.

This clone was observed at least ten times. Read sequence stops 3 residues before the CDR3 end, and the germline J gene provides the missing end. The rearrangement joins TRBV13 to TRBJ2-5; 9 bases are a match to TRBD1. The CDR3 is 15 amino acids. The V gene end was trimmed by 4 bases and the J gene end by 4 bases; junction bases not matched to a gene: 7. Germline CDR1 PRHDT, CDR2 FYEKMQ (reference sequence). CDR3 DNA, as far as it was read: TGTGCCAGCAGCTCACAGGGGGCGCTGGGAGAGACC. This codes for CASSSQGALGET. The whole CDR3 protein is CASSSQGALGETQYF.

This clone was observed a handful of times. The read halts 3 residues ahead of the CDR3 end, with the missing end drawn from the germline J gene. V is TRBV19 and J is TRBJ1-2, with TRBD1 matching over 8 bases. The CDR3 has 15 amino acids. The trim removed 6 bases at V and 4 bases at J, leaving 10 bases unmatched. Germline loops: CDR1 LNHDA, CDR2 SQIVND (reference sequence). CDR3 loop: CASSDPGQGAYGYTF. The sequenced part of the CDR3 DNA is TGTGCCAGTAGCGACCCCGGACAGGGAGCCTATGGC.

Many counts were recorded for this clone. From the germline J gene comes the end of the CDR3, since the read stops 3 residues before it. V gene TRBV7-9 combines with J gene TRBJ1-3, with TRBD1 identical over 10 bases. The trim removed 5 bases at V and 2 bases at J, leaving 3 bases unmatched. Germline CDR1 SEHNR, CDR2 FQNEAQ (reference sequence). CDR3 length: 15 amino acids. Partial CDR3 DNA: TGTGCCAGCAGCCGACAGGGGGCCGCTGGAAACACC. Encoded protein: CASSRQGAAGNT. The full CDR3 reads CASSRQGAAGNTIYF.

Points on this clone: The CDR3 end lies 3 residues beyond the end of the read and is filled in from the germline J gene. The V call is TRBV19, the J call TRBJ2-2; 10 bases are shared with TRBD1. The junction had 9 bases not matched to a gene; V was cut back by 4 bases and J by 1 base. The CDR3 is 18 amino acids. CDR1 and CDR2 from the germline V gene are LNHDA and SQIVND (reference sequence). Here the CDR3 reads CASSSPPGDRGNTGELFF. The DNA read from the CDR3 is TGTGCCAGTAGTAGCCCGCCGGGGGACAGGGGGAACACCGGGGAG.

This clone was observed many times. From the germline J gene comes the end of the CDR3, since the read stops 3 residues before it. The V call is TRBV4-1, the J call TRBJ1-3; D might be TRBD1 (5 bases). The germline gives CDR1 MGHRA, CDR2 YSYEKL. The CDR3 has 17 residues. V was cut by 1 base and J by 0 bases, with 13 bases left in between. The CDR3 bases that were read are TGCGCCAGCAGCCAAGGAGGTGGGGGGGACTCTGGAAACACC. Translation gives CASSQGGGGDSGNT. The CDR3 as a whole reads CASSQGGGGDSGNTIYF.